Below are 21 T cell receptor beta chains sequenced from a single sample in a study of cytomegalovirus exposure and HLA in healthy donors. Primers included in the PCR were 60 Vbeta and 13 Jbeta primers. Some clones are missing from TCRdb's copy, which holds only in-frame ones; the method was immunoSEQ multiplex PCR. This table holds about 110,000 clones, roughly 82% found once. Specimen: PBMCs. These receptors all come from a man under 40 in good health and CMV-seropositive.

The rearrangement links TRBV18 to TRBJ2-7; the match to TRBD1 covers 9 bases. The V gene's germline CDR1 is KGHSH and CDR2 LQKENI. V shed 3 bases, J shed 1 base, and the junction held 7 bases outside the gene matches. The length of the CDR3 is 16 residues. The CDR3 reads CASSPMVQGASYEQYF. The CDR3 region has the DNA TGTGCCAGCTCACCTATGGTACAGGGGGCTTCCTACGAGCAGTACTTC.

The chain couples TRBV7-6 to TRBJ2-7, with a weak D call TRBD1 (6 bases). This CDR3 comprises 15 residues. Germline V gives CDR1 SGHVS, CDR2 FNYEAQ. The V gene lost 0 bases and the J gene lost 3 bases, with 12 bases spanning the gap. The CDR3 spells CASSLAGAAIYEQYF. CDR3 nucleotides: TGTGCCAGCAGCTTAGCGGGGGCGGCCATCTACGAGCAGTACTTC.

V usage is TRBV11-2 and J usage is TRBJ2-5; D is perhaps TRBD2 (6 bases). V lost 1 base to trimming and J lost 1 base, with 7 bases between them. In germline, CDR1 is SGHAT, CDR2 FQNNGV. The CDR3 has 14 amino acids. DNA of the CDR3: TGTGCCAGCAGCTTAGGCGGGGCCCAAGAGACCCAGTACTTC. This codes for CASSLGGAQETQYF.

In regard to this clone: One end of the junction is discordant with germline, which a read error may explain. The J gene is TRBJ1-5, the V gene TRBV19; 9 bases are shared with TRBD1. The CDR3 is 13 amino acids. Germline V gene data show CDR1 as LNHDA and CDR2 as SQIVND (reference sequence). The CDR3 sequence is CASSSLRDRVLNF. CDR3 DNA sequence: TGTGCCAGTAGTTCGCTCCGGGACAGGGTCCTAAATTTT.

This rearrangement joins TRBV9 to TRBJ2-2; a possible D gene is TRBD1 (7 bases). Germline-derived CDR1 and CDR2 are SGDLS and YYNGEE. This CDR3 is 18 amino acids long. Between the trimmed V and J ends, which lost 0 bases and 0 bases, there was a span of 15 bases. CDR3 loop: CASSVEYRGTANTGELFF. DNA for the CDR3: TGTGCCAGCAGCGTAGAATACCGGGGGACAGCGAACACCGGGGAGCTGTTTTTT.

CDR3 sequence reads: CASRNRQPLRWNEQFF. The CDR3 DNA follows: TGTGCCAGCAGAAACAGACAACCTCTTCGGTGGAATGAGCAGTTCTTC. The chain couples TRBV9 to TRBJ2-1, with D hard to call. The germline V gene has CDR1 SGDLS and CDR2 YYNGEE. This CDR3 spans 16 amino acids. Trimming shortened V by 5 bases and J by 7 bases, and 22 bases separated the two germline ends.

This clone was seen a handful of times. This chain uses TRBV6-1 with TRBJ2-3, with 11 bases aligning to TRBD2. V was clipped by 4 bases and J by 2 bases; unmatched bases: 2. There are 15 residues in the CDR3. CDR1 is MNHNS and CDR2 is SASEGT in the germline V gene. Here the CDR3 reads CASSVLAGDTDTQYF. The CDR3 nucleotides are TGTGCCAGCAGTGTACTAGCGGGGGACACAGATACGCAGTATTTT.

The chain links TRBV30 to TRBJ2-7; D is possibly TRBD2 (6 bases). This CDR3 is built from 14 residues. V lost 4 bases to trimming and J lost 2 bases, with 15 bases between them. Germline V gene data show CDR1 as GTSNPN and CDR2 as SVGIG (reference sequence). CDR3 loop: CAWTKAEGPYEQYF. The CDR3 DNA follows: TGTGCCTGGACTAAAGCGGAGGGCCCCTACGAGCAGTACTTC.

J is TRBJ2-5 and V is TRBV6-4, with 13 bases aligning to TRBD2. Germline V gene sequence: CDR1 MRHNA, CDR2 SNTAGT. The CDR3 runs to 15 residues. J gave up 5 bases and V 4 bases, and 4 bases lay outside the gene matches. The CDR3 DNA sequence: TGTGCCAGCAGTGTGACTAGCGGGGGGTTCGAGACCCAGTACTTC. This sequence encodes CASSVTSGGFETQYF.

CDR3 nucleotides: TGTGCCAGCTCACCACAGGGAGACTATAATTCACCCCTCCACTTT. Translation: CASSPQGDYNSPLHF. The rearrangement uses TRBV18 and TRBJ1-6; D call uncertain. The CDR3 has 15 amino acids. V was trimmed by 1 base and J by 3 bases, leaving 7 bases between them. In germline, CDR1 is KGHSH, CDR2 LQKENI.

The V gene is TRBV13, the J gene TRBJ1-2, with 9 bases matching TRBD1. This CDR3 is built from 14 residues. Germline CDR1 reads PRHDT; CDR2 reads FYEKMQ (reference sequence). V shed 5 bases, J shed 8 bases, and the junction held 9 bases outside the gene matches. DNA of the CDR3: TGTGCCAGCAGCCCGGACAGGGGAGGAAGAGGCTACACCTTC. Its protein is CASSPDRGGRGYTF.

This chain connects TRBV5-1 to TRBJ2-1; 9 bases are shared with TRBD2. Germline V gives CDR1 SGHRS, CDR2 YFSETQ. This CDR3 is built from 15 residues. V shed 6 bases, J shed 6 bases, and the junction held 10 bases outside the gene matches. CDR3 DNA sequence: TGCGCCAGCACCCGCGGGGGGGGATCTATCAATGAGCAGTTCTTC. Translating it yields CASTRGGGSINEQFF.

CDR3 in amino acids: CAWRLQGANYGYTF. The CDR3 DNA is TGTGCCTGGAGATTACAGGGAGCTAACTATGGCTACACCTTC. This sequence joins TRBV30 and TRBJ1-2; tentatively, D is TRBD1 (6 bases). The CDR3 length is 14 residues. In germline, CDR1 is GTSNPN, CDR2 SVGIG (reference sequence). The V end lost 3 bases, the J end lost 0 bases, and 11 bases lay between the germline ends.

V usage is TRBV5-1 and J usage is TRBJ2-3; the D is unclear. The V end was cut by 4 bases, the J end by 4 bases, with 13 bases between. Per germline, CDR1 SGHRS and CDR2 YFSETQ. The CDR3 totals 14 residues. CDR3 sequence: CASSGASGADTQYF. DNA for the CDR3: TGCGCCAGCAGCGGAGCTAGTGGTGCAGATACGCAGTATTTT.

The V and J genes are TRBV7-2 and TRBJ2-2; no reliable D call. Trimming removed 1 base from V and 8 bases from J, with 5 bases in between. CDR3 length: 12 amino acids. CDR1 and CDR2 from the germline V gene are SGHTA and FQGNSA. The CDR3 region has the DNA TGTGCCAGCAGCTTAGGAGTTGGGGAGCTGTTTTTT. Translating it yields CASSLGVGELFF.

The V gene is TRBV11-3, the J gene TRBJ1-1; no firm D call. The CDR3 extends over 15 amino acids. V was shortened by 3 bases and J by 4 bases, with 15 bases between the two germline ends. Germline values: CDR1 SGHNT, CDR2 YENEEA. This chain's CDR3 is CASSFGGGVGTEAFF. For the CDR3, the DNA is TGTGCCAGCAGCTTCGGAGGCGGGGTTGGCACTGAAGCTTTCTTT.

This clone was observed a single time. One end of the junction varies from germline; a read error may be responsible. The chain carries TRBV7-9 and TRBJ1-1; no definite D call. CDR1 is SEHNR, CDR2 FQNEAQ, per germline (reference sequence). This CDR3 is 12 amino acids long. The DNA of the CDR3 is TGTTCCAGCAGCCCCTCTAGGACTGAAGCTTTCTTT. Protein product: CSSSPSRTEAFF.

This clone has a single count. The chain links TRBV10-1 to TRBJ1-4, with TRBD1 as a possible D gene (5 bases). Trimming removed 0 bases from V and 7 bases from J, with 12 bases in between. This CDR3 is 15 amino acids long. Germline CDR1 reads WNHNN; CDR2 reads SYGVQD (reference sequence). CDR3 sequence reads: CASSESSGGSEKLFF. DNA for the CDR3: TGCGCCAGCAGTGAGTCCAGCGGGGGGAGTGAAAAACTGTTTTTT.

As to this clone: The identical CDR3 is also encoded by other nucleotide sequences in the sample. The V gene is TRBV9, the J gene TRBJ2-7, with 10 bases fitting TRBD1. CDR1 and CDR2 from the germline V gene are SGDLS and YYNGEE. The CDR3 loop spans 15 amino acids. V shed 2 bases, J shed 1 base, and the junction held 3 bases outside the gene matches. The CDR3, as DNA: TGTGCCAGCAGCGTCGGACAGGGGGTATCCTACGAGCAGTACTTC. Its translation: CASSVGQGVSYEQYF.

The genes are TRBV6-5 and TRBJ1-6; D unclear. The CDR3 length is 16 residues. The germline gives CDR1 MNHEY, CDR2 SVGAGI. V lost 0 bases and J lost 9, with 15 bases in between. The CDR3 DNA reads as TGTGCCAGCAGTTACTCGGGCGCCACTGGAAGTTCACCCCTCCACTTT. It codes for CASSYSGATGSSPLHF.

The chain is built from TRBV27 and TRBJ1-1; D might be TRBD1 (6 bases). Germline lookup yields CDR1 MNHEY and CDR2 SMNVEV (reference sequence). The CDR3 has 13 amino acids. The V end lost 8 bases, the J end lost 2 bases, and 12 bases lay between the germline ends. The DNA for the CDR3 is TGTGCCAGCTCGCGACAGGACAACACTGAAGCTTTCTTT. Translated: CASSRQDNTEAFF.